The 14 T cell receptor beta chains below all came from one sample that was sequenced in a study of T cell changes during pregnancy in multiple sclerosis. TCRdb's table, derived via immunoSEQ multiplex PCR, lists solely in-frame clones and lacks some. The table shows some 70,000 clones, with 80% to 95% occurring only once. The material was peripheral blood, obtained in the first trimester of pregnancy. These receptors originate from a female donor with multiple sclerosis, enrolled in a pregnancy study.

J is TRBJ2-5 and V is TRBV14; 10 bases align to TRBD2. The CDR3 covers 16 residues. Per the germline V gene, CDR1 is SGHDN and CDR2 is FVKESK. V lost 0 bases, J lost 4 bases, and 5 bases stayed unmatched. The DNA for the CDR3 is TGTGCCAGCAGCCAAGAACTAGCGGGATTTAGAGAGACCCAGTACTTC. It specifies CASSQELAGFRETQYF.

The CDR3 DNA reads TGTGCCAGTAACCCCGGGGAGCGGTCTACCTCGCTCTATAATTCACCCCTCCACTTT. This codes for CASNPGERSTSLYNSPLHF. The chain employs TRBV19 and TRBJ1-6; unclear D gene. The V gene lost 7 bases and the J gene lost 3 bases, with 25 bases spanning the gap. The length of the CDR3 is 19 residues. CDR1 and CDR2 (germline): LNHDA, SQIVND (reference sequence).

The V and J genes are TRBV28 and TRBJ2-7, with 9 bases aligning to TRBD1. V shed 4 bases, J shed 2 bases, and the junction held 9 bases outside the gene matches. The CDR3 has 16 residues. Germline V gene sequence: CDR1 MDHEN, CDR2 SYDVKM. CDR3: CASSSPDRGYTYEQYF. Here the CDR3 DNA reads TGTGCCAGCAGTTCCCCGGACAGGGGCTATACCTACGAGCAGTACTTC.

To note about this clone: The same CDR3 also results from other DNA sequences found in this sample. The chain employs TRBV5-1 and TRBJ2-1, with D possibly matching TRBD1 (7 bases). The germline V and J ends were trimmed by 4 bases and 6 bases, with 14 bases remaining between them. CDR3 length: 14 amino acids. Germline V gene data show CDR1 as SGHRS and CDR2 as YFSETQ. In DNA form, the CDR3 reads TGCGCCAGCAGCCTGCGGGACAGTATCAATGAGCAGTTCTTC. Amino acid sequence: CASSLRDSINEQFF.

This clone has only one observation. Written as DNA, the CDR3 is TGTGCCATCAGTCGGGGGGGACTGAACACTGAAGCTTTCTTT. This sequence encodes CAISRGGLNTEAFF. The V gene is TRBV10-3, the J gene TRBJ1-1; D is perhaps TRBD1 (5 bases). This CDR3 has 14 amino acids. Per germline, CDR1 ENHRY and CDR2 SYGVKD. The ends were cut back, 5 bases at V and 0 bases at J, with 10 bases in the middle.

The chain employs TRBV9 and TRBJ2-3; 13 bases align to TRBD2. CDR1 is SGDLS and CDR2 is YYNGEE in the germline V gene. V lost 3 bases to trimming and J lost 5 bases; unmatched junction nucleotides: 6. The CDR3 spans 16 residues. CDR3 sequence (DNA): TGTGCCAGCAGCGAAGGACTAGCGGGAGTGGTAGATACGCAGTATTTT. This codes for CASSEGLAGVVDTQYF. Looking up the rest from reference TRBV9 and TRBJ2-3 gives the full variable domain: DSGVTQTPKHLITATGQRVTLRCSPRSGDLSVYWYQQSLDQGLQFLIQYYNGEERAKGNILERFSAQQFPDLHSELNLSSLELGDSALYFCASSEGLAGVVDTQYFGPGTRLTVL.

This clone was seen just once. The V and J genes are TRBV2 and TRBJ1-2; possibly TRBD1 for D (5 bases). Trimming left V 2 bases short and J 2 bases short, with 6 bases between. Per the germline V gene, CDR1 is SNHLY and CDR2 is FYNNEI. The CDR3 length is 13 residues. In DNA, the CDR3 is TGTGCCAGCAGTGAACAGGGCAACTATGGCTACACCTTC. It encodes CASSEQGNYGYTF.

This clone was observed a single time. The V and J genes are TRBV4-1 and TRBJ2-1; TRBD2 agrees at 9 bases. The ends lost 1 base at V and 6 bases at J; junction bases unmatched: 7. The CDR3 is 16 residues long. In germline, CDR1 is MGHRA, CDR2 YSYEKL. The chain's CDR3 is CASSQGRGGLFNEQFF. The CDR3 DNA reads TGCGCCAGCAGCCAAGGGCGGGGGGGCTTGTTCAATGAGCAGTTCTTC.

The chain combines TRBV2 with TRBJ2-1, with D possibly being TRBD2 (7 bases). The CDR3 is made up of 15 amino acids. CDR1 and CDR2 (germline): SNHLY, FYNNEI. Trimming took off 6 bases at V and 5 bases at J, with 17 bases between the two ends. CDR3 bases: TGTGCCAGCAGGAAAGGGGGGGGGTTGAACAATGAGCAGTTCTTC. It codes for CASRKGGGLNNEQFF.

The chain recombines TRBV29-1 with TRBJ2-5; D is unclear. Trimming left V 1 base short and J 2 bases short, with 5 bases between. The CDR3 covers 12 residues. In germline, CDR1 is SQVTM, CDR2 ANQGSEA. As DNA, the CDR3 is TGCAGCGTTGAAGTCAGTCAAGAGACCCAGTACTTC. It codes for CSVEVSQETQYF.

The V and J genes are TRBV4-1 and TRBJ1-2, with TRBD1 matching over 8 bases. V was pared by 5 bases and J by 0 bases, with 5 bases of the junction left unmatched. In germline, CDR1 is MGHRA, CDR2 YSYEKL. The CDR3 consists of 15 residues. The CDR3, as DNA: TGCGCCAGCAGCACAGGGACAGGAACTAACTATGGCTACACCTTC. Amino acid sequence: CASSTGTGTNYGYTF.

The gene calls are TRBV7-9 and TRBJ1-5; 8 bases map to TRBD1. This CDR3 spans 16 amino acids. Per the germline V gene, CDR1 is SEHNR and CDR2 is FQNEAQ (reference sequence). Germline trimming cut 5 bases from V and 2 bases from J; bases unmatched to any gene: 8. Written as DNA, the CDR3 is TGTGCCAGCAGCCCTAATACAGGGGGAGGCAATCAGCCCCAGCATTTT. Translated, it gives CASSPNTGGGNQPQHF.

This chain uses TRBV5-4 with TRBJ2-3, with 9 bases identical to TRBD2. The length of the CDR3 is 13 residues. Germline lookup yields CDR1 SGHNT and CDR2 YYREEE (reference sequence). The V segment lost 4 bases and the J segment 8 bases; nucleotides outside the gene matches: 5. The CDR3, as DNA: TGTGCCAGCAGCAGTAGCGGGAGAGTTACGCAGTATTTT. This translates into CASSSSGRVTQYF.

The chain couples TRBV27 to TRBJ1-5; the match to TRBD1 covers 7 bases. CDR3 length: 14 residues. CDR1 MNHEY and CDR2 SMNVEV come from the germline V gene (reference sequence). Unmatched junction bases numbered 11, after V lost 6 bases and J lost 9 bases. CDR3 sequence (DNA): TGTGCCAGCAGGTCCGAGGGGGCGTTTGGGCCCCAGCATTTT. This encodes CASRSEGAFGPQHF.